This entry is about one TCR beta chain. This clonotype has at least ten counts. Its recognized antigen is unknown. No much larger clone exists at a distance of one base, and base qualities are not known. The TCR beta CDR3 regions were amplified from RNA transcripts. The first round of RT-PCR for the TCR CDR3 was performed with the HTBI primer set and the Qiagen OneStep RT-PCR kit. A second multiplex PCR round built the libraries, followed by size selection and purification. Paired-end sequencing of the libraries was performed with 100 bp reads on an Illumina HiSeq2000. The paper's processing steps were these. SOAPnuke was used to process the raw data, with reads discarded if the reads contained adapters or uncalled bases, had a mean Phred below 15, or lacked an exact constant-primer or identifier match. COPE v1.2.5 was used to merge the high-quality paired reads, and each unique nucleotide sequence was defined as a clonotype. Clonotypes were aligned to IMGT TRBV, TRBD and TRBJ reference segments using MiTCR v1.1. The analysis included only V-J combinations with a frequency above 0.0001, which together covered approximately 99% of the repertoires. A TCS score was defined as the ratio between F50 (clonal expansion) and ExV (chaos), using BLOSUM62-based TCRdist between CDR3 peptides within each V-J. Welch's t-statistics and random forest reduced roughly 500 V-J features to 13, which were used in a naive Bayes classifier (R e1071). The raw public data were reprocessed by TCRdb itself: fastp quality trimming at Q25, MiXCR clonotype calling, in-frame beta chains only. All rows with the same CDR3 protein become a single entry with the most common DNA and genes. TCRdb, rather than the study authors, made the V and J calls. The sample table contains 350,000 or so distinct CDR3 sequences; only one count was recorded for around a sixth of them. The biggest ten clones account for about a sixth of the sample.

Ophthalmopathy patients had moderately to severely active disease, with a Clinical Activity Score of 3 or more, a NOSPECS grade of 4 or more, and a disease duration of less than 3 months. The study excluded patients with uncontrolled infections, other autoimmune diseases, pregnancy or lactation. Diagnoses relied on clinical symptoms, serum thyroxine and TRAb, thyroid ultrasound and orbital computed tomography. Ficoll-Paque density gradient centrifugation was used to isolate PBMCs from approximately 11 ml of fresh peripheral blood. Total RNA was extracted using Trizol reagent, and RNA quality was assessed on an Agilent 2100 Bioanalyzer. These data are taken from a study of T cells in Graves' hyperthyroidism and ophthalmopathy (dated by TCRdb to 2018 to 2020). Describing the broader study: Peripheral blood samples were taken at the time of initial diagnosis, prior to any treatment. The 100 discovery patients were randomly divided into training and test sets at a 7:3 ratio. The paper reports TCR Vbeta CDR3 sequencing of over 130 peripheral blood samples: some 44 ophthalmopathy, under 80 hyperthyroidism and roughly 17 progressor patients. To identify distinguishing TCR V-J signatures, a discovery cohort of roughly 100 patients was used, comprising roughly 45 with Graves' ophthalmopathy and around 57 with stable Graves' hyperthyroidism. Thyroid tissue and blood T-cell repertoires from six Graves' hyperthyroidism patients were also compared in the study. Whether ophthalmopathy could be predicted prospectively was tested in an independent validation cohort made up of roughly 20 hyperthyroidism patients plus 17 patients who later progressed to ophthalmopathy. After blood sampling, hyperthyroidism patients were treated with methimazole at a starting dose of 30 mg daily, and ophthalmopathy patients were treated with high-dose intravenous methylprednisolone. What the authors observed across the whole study: In validation, the model predicted progression to ophthalmopathy with 55% to 71% sensitivity and 72% to 85% specificity, a median of about 6.7 months before onset. Most expanded thyroid clonotypes (frequency above 0.001) were also found in blood, which suggests that blood repertoires may mirror thyroid immune responses. No statistical method was used to set the sample size in advance, and investigators knew the group allocation. A 13 V-J signature model separated ophthalmopathy from stable hyperthyroidism, with approximately 87% sensitivity and roughly 81% specificity in cross-validation and 80%/75% in testing.

From a lookup of the germline V gene (reference sequence), CDR1 and CDR2 are DFQATT and SNEGSKA. Spanning cysteine to phenylalanine, the CDR3 consists of 12 amino acids. Only CDR3 DNA is held: 36 bases, read in frame from base 1. V is reduced by 3 bases and J by 3 bases, leaving a spacing of 9 bases between them. The source is a woman between 35 and 50 years old with Graves' ophthalmopathy. The specimen was blood. This sequence uses TRBV20-1 and TRBJ2-7; no D gene is confidently identified. The CDR3: CSASSTNYEQYF. At the DNA level, the sequence is TGCAGTGCTAGTTCTACTAACTACGAGCAGTACTTC.